This entry concerns a single T cell receptor beta chain. The data belong to a study of blood T cell repertoires in COVID-19. Across the whole study: Specimens from acute and convalescent COVID-19 originated in the United States, Italy and Spain.

Sequencing was performed with immunoSEQ multiplex PCR; in TCRdb, only in-frame clones are kept and a portion is missing. Here the sample spans some 150,000 clones, 70% to 85% being singletons. The TCR originated in an older woman with acute or convalescent COVID-19. Material: peripheral blood.

The CDR3 reads CASSYFKSTEAFF. DNA of the CDR3: TGTGCCAGCAGTTACTTCAAGAGCACTGAAGCTTTCTTT. The chain carries TRBV6-6 and TRBJ1-1; no clear D gene. From germline, CDR1 is MNHNY and CDR2 SVGAGI (reference sequence). V was trimmed by 1 base and J by 4 bases, leaving 7 bases between them. The CDR3 is 13 residues long.